This TCR beta chain is drawn from a study of cytomegalovirus exposure and HLA in healthy donors. Trimming cost V 5 bases and J 0 bases; bases outside gene matches: 11. This CDR3 has 19 residues. Germline V gene sequence: CDR1 SGHTA, CDR2 FQGTGA. The PCR made use of 60 Vbeta and 13 Jbeta primers. Data came from immunoSEQ multiplex PCR; TCRdb stores just in-frame clones and leaves some out. This sample yields around 100,000 clones, of which roughly three quarters are seen a single time; roughly 1.8% belongs to the top ten. This sequence was found in a woman aged 35 to 49 in good health and CMV-seronegative. The V gene is TRBV7-3, the J gene TRBJ2-6; 9 nucleotides line up with TRBD2. The sample consisted of PBMCs. The CDR3 is CASSTRTGTSYSGANVLTF. CDR3 DNA: TGTGCCAGCAGCACAAGAACCGGGACTAGCTACTCTGGGGCCAACGTCCTGACTTTC.